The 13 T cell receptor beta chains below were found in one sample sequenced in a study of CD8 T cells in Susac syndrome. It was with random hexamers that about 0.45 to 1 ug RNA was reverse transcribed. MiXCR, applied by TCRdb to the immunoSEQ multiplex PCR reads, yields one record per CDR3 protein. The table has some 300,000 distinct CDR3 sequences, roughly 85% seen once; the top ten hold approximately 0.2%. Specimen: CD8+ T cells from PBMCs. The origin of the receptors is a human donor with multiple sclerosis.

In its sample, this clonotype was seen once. This CDR3 is CASSLSLEEAGGNTIYF. The CDR3 bases are TGTGCCAGCAGTTTATCACTAGAGGAAGCGGGGGGAAACACCATATATTTT. This sequence joins TRBV27 and TRBJ1-3, with D uncertain. The CDR3 spans 17 residues. Trimming cost V 0 bases and J 4 bases, with 16 bases left between them. CDR1 is MNHEY, CDR2 SMNVEV, per germline (reference sequence).

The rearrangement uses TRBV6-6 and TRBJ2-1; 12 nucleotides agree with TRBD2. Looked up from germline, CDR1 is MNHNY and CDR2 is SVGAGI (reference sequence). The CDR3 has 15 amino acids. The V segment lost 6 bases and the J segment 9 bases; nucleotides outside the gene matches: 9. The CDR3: CASSTLAGGESEQFF. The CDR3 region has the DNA TGTGCCAGCAGCACACTAGCGGGAGGTGAATCTGAGCAGTTCTTC.

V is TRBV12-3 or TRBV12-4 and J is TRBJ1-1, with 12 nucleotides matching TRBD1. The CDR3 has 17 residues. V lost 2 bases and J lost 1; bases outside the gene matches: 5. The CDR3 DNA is TGTGCCAGCAGTTTAAGGGGACAGGGGGCGCGGAACACTGAAGCTTTCTTT. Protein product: CASSLRGQGARNTEAFF.

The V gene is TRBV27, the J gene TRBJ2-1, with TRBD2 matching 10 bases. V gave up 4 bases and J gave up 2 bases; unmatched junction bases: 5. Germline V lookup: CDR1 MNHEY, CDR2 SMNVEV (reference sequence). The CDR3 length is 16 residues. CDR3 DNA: TGTGCCAGCAGTTCAGCGGGAGGGCCGCCCTACAATGAGCAGTTCTTC. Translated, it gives CASSSAGGPPYNEQFF.

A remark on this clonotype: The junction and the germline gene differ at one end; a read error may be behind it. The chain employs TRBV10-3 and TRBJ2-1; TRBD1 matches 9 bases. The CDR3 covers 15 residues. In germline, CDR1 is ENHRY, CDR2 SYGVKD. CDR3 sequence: CAISETGTGKNERFF. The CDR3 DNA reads TGTGCCATCAGTGAGACCGGGACAGGGAAGAATGAGCGGTTCTTC.

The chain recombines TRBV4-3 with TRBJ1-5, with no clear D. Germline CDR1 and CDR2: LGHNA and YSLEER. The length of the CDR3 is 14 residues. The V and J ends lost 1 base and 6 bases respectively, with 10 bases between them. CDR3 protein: CASSQGWGGQPQHF. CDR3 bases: TGCGCCAGCAGCCAAGGGTGGGGTGGTCAGCCCCAGCATTTT.

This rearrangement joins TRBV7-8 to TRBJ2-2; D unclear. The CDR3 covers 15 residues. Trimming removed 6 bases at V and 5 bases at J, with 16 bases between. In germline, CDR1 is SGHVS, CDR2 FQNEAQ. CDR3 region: CASSRAPPRTGELFF. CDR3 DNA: TGTGCCAGCAGTAGGGCCCCCCCGAGGACCGGGGAGCTGTTTTTT.

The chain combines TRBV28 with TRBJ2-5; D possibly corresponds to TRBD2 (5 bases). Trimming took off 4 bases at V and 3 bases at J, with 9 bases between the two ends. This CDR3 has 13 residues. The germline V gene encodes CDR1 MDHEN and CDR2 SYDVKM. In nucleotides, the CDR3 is TGTGCCAGCAGTTCCGGAGCGGAAGAGACCCAGTACTTC. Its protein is CASSSGAEETQYF.

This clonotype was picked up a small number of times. CDR3 coding DNA: TGTGCCAGCAGCCCTCAAGGAGGGACTGAAGCTTTCTTT. Protein sequence: CASSPQGGTEAFF. The gene calls are TRBV6-2 or TRBV6-3 and TRBJ1-1, with D uncertain. CDR1 is MNHEY and CDR2 is SVGEGT in the germline V gene. The length of the CDR3 is 13 residues. V was trimmed by 6 bases and J by 5 bases, leaving 13 bases between them.

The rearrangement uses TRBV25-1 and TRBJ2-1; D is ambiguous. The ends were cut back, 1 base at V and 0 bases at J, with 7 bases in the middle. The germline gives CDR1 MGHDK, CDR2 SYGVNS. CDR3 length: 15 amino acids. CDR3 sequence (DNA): TGTGCCAGCAGTGAATCCTTTTCCTCCTACAATGAGCAGTTCTTC. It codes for CASSESFSSYNEQFF.

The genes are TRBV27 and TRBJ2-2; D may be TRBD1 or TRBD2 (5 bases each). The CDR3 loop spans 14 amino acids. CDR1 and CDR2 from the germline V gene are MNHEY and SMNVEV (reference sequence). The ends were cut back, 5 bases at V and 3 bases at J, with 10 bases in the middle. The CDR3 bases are TGTGCCAGCAGTGTAGGGACCTACACCGGGGAGCTGTTTTTT. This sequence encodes CASSVGTYTGELFF.

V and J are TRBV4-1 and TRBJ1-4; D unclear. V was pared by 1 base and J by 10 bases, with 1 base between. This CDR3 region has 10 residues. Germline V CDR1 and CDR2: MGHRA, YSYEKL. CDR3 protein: CASSQGKLFF. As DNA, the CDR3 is TGCGCCAGCAGCCAAGGAAAACTGTTTTTT.

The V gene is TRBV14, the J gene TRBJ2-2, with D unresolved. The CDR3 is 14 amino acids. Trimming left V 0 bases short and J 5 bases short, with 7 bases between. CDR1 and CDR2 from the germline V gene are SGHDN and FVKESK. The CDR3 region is CASSQDYPTGELFF. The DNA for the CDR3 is TGTGCCAGCAGCCAAGACTACCCTACCGGGGAGCTGTTTTTT.